One T cell receptor (beta chain) is described in this entry. Its antigen is still unknown. At one of its ends the junction is not consistent with the germline gene, which may arise from a read error. Germline CDR1 is DFQATT and CDR2 is SNEGSKA (reference sequence). The CDR3 covers 15 residues. No cell sorting was done before RNA was extracted from the tissue. TCRbeta libraries were built with three rounds of nested PCR, modified from ARM-PCR. TCRdb recomputed calls from the multiplex PCR reads with MiXCR, one row per CDR3 protein. The profile shows 60,000 to 85,000 distinct CDR3 sequences, approximately 79% of them singletons. This specimen comes from a study of tumor and adjacent non-tumor tissue in lung cancer. Study findings and constraints: Significantly higher TCR diversity was found in tumor than normal lung.

V usage is TRBV20-1 and J usage is TRBJ2-7; 7 bases fit TRBD1. The sequence was collected from a woman in her forties or fifties with non-small cell lung cancer. Sequenced input: lung tumor tissue. This chain's CDR3 is CSARDRVGGWYELYF. CDR3 nucleotides: TGCAGTGCTAGAGATCGGGTAGGGGGCTGGTACGAGCTGTACTTC.